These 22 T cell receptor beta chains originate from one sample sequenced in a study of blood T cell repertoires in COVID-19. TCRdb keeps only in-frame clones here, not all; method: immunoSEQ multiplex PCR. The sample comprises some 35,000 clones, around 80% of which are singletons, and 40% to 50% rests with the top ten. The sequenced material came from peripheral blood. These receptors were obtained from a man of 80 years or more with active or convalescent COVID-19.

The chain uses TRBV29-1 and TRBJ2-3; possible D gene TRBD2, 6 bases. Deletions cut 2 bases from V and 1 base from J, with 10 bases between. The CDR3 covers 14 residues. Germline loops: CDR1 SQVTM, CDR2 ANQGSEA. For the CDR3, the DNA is TGCAGCGTTGAAATCCCTAGCGGCACAGATACGCAGTATTTT. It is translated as CSVEIPSGTDTQYF.

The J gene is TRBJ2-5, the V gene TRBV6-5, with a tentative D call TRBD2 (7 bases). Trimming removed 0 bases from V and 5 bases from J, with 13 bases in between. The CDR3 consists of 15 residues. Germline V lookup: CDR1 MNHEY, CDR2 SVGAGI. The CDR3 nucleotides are TGTGCCAGCAGTTACTCGGGGGGGGCAGGGGAGACCCAGTACTTC. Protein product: CASSYSGGAGETQYF.

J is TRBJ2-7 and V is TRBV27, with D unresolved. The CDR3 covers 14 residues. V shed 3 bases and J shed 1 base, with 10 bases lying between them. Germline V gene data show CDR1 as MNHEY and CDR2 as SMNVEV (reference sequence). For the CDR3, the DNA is TGTGCCAGCAGTTTTTCCCCCTTGTCCTACGAGCAGTACTTC. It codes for CASSFSPLSYEQYF.

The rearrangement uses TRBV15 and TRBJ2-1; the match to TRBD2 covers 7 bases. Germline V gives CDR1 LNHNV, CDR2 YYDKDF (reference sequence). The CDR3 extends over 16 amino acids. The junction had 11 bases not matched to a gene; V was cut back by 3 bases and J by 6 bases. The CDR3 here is CATSSTPGGGGNEQFF. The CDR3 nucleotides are TGTGCCACCAGCAGTACCCCGGGAGGTGGGGGCAATGAGCAGTTCTTC.

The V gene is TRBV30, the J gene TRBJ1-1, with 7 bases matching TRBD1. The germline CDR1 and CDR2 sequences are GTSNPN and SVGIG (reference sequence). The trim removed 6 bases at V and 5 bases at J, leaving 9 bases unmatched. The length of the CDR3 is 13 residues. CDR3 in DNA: TGTGCCTGCCACAGGGGTTTTGGGACTGAAGCTTTCTTT. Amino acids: CACHRGFGTEAFF.

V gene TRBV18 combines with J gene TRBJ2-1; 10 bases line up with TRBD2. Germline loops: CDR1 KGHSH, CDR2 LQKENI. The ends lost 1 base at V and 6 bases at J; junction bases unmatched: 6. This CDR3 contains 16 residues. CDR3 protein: CASSPRLAGERNEQFF. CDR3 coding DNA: TGTGCCAGCTCACCACGCCTAGCGGGAGAACGCAATGAGCAGTTCTTC.

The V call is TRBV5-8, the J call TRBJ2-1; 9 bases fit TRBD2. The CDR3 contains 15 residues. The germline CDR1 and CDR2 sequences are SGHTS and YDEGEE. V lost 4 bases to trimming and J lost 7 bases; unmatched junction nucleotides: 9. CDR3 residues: CASSVGLASGNEQFF. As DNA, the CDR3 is TGTGCCAGCAGCGTGGGACTAGCATCGGGTAATGAGCAGTTCTTC.

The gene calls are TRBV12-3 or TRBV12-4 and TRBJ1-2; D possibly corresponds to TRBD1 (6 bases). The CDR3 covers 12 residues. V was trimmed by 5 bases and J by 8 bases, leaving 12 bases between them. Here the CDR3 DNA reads TGTGCCAGCAGTAACAGGGAAGGAGGCTACACCTTC. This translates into CASSNREGGYTF.

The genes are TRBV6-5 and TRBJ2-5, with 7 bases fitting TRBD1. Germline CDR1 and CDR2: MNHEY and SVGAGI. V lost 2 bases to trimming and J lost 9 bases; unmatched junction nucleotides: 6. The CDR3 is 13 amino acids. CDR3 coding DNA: TGTGCCAGCAGTTACGGACAGGAGTATTCCCAGTACTTC. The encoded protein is CASSYGQEYSQYF.

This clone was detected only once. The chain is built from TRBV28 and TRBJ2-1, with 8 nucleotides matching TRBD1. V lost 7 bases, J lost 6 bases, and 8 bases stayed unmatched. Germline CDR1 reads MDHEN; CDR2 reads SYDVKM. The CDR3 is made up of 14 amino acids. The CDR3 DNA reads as TGTGCCAGCACCCTCCAGGACAGGGCCAATGAGCAGTTCTTC. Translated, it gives CASTLQDRANEQFF.

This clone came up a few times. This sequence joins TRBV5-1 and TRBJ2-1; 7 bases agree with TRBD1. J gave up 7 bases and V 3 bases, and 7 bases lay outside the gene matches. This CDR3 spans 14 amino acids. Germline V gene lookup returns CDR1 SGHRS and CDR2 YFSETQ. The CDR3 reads CASSSKQGSNEQFF. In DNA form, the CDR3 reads TGCGCCAGCAGCTCTAAACAGGGGAGTAATGAGCAGTTCTTC.

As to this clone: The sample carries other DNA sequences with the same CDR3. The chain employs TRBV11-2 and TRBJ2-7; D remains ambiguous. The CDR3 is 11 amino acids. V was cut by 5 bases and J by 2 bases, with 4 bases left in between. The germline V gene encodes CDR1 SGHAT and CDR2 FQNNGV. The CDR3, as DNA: TGTGCCAGCAGCGTAACCTACGAGCAGTACTTC. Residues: CASSVTYEQYF.

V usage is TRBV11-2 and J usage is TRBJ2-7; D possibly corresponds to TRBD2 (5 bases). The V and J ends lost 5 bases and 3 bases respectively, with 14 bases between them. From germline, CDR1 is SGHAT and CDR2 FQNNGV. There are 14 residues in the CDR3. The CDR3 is CASSRSQRNYEQYF. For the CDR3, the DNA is TGTGCCAGCAGCCGTAGCCAGCGGAACTACGAGCAGTACTTC.

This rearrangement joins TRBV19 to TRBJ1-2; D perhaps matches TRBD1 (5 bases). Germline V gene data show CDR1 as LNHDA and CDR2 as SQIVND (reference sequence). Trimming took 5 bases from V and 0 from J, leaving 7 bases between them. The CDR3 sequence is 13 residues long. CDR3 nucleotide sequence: TGTGCCAGTAGTCAGGGAACTAACTATGGCTACACCTTC. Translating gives CASSQGTNYGYTF.

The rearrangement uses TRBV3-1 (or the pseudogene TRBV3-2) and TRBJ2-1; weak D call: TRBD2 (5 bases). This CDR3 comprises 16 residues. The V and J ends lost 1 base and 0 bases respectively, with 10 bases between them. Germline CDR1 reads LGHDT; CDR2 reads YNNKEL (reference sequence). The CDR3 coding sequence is TGTGCCAGCAGCCAAGGACTAAAATCCTCCTACAATGAGCAGTTCTTC. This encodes CASSQGLKSSYNEQFF.

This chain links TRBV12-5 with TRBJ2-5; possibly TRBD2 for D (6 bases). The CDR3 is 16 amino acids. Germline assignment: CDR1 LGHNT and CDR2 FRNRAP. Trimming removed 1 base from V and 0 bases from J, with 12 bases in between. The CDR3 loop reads CASGLGDFLYQETQYF. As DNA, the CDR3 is TGTGCTAGTGGTTTGGGGGACTTTTTGTACCAAGAGACCCAGTACTTC.

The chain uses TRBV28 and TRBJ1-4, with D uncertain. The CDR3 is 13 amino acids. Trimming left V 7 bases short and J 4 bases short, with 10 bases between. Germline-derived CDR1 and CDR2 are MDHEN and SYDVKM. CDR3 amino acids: CASNGLLNEKLFF. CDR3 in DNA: TGTGCCAGCAATGGACTCCTTAATGAAAAACTGTTTTTT.

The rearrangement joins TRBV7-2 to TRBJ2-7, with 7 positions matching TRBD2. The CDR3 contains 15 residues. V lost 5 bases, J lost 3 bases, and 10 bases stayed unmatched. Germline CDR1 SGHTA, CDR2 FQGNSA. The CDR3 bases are TGTGCCAGCAGCCGTCTAGCGGTGGGGGGCTACGAGCAGTACTTC. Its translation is CASSRLAVGGYEQYF.

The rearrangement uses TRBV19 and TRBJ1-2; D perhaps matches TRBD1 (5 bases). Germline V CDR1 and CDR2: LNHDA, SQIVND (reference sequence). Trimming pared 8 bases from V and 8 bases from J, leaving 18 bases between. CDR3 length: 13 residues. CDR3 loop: CASGAHSIEGYTF. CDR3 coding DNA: TGTGCCAGTGGGGCTCACAGCATAGAAGGCTACACCTTC.

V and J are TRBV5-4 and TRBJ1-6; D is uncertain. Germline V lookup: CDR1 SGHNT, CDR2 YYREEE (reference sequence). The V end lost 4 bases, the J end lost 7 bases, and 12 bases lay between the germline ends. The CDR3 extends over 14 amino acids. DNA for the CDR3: TGTGCCAGCAGCCCCGGGAACAGCAATTCACCCCTCCACTTT. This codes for CASSPGNSNSPLHF.

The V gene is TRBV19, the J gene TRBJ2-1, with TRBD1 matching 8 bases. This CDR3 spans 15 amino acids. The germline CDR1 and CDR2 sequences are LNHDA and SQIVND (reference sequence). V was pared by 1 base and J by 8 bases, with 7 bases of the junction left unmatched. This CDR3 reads CASSIAGGPWYEQFF. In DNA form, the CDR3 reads TGTGCCAGTAGTATAGCAGGGGGCCCTTGGTATGAGCAGTTCTTC.

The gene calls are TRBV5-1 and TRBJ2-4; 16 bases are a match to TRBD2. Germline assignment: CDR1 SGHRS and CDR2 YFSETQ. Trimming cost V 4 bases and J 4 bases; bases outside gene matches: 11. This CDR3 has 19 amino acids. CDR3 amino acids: CASSPNPGLAGGMKNIQYF. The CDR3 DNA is TGCGCCAGCAGCCCTAACCCGGGACTAGCGGGAGGGATGAAAAACATTCAGTACTTC.